This TCR beta chain originates from a study of blood T cell repertoires in COVID-19. Per the authors' pipeline: The assay estimated nucleated cells by amplifying reference gene primers. Clones were sequenced by immunoSEQ multiplex PCR, and TCRdb holds only the in-frame ones, with some missing. V, J and clone size are taken as reported in that table, and D and trimming were inferred from the DNA itself. The profile shows 100,000 or so clones, more than 85% of them singletons. Per the germline V gene, CDR1 is KGHSH and CDR2 is LQKENI. The V gene end was trimmed by 6 bases and the J gene end by 3 bases; junction bases not matched to a gene: 5. The CDR3 extends over 13 amino acids.

This rearrangement joins TRBV18 to TRBJ2-7, with TRBD1 matching over 7 bases. This sequence was found in a human donor with active COVID-19. The donor label of this sample is uncertain. The sequenced material came from peripheral blood. CDR3 amino acids: CASSSRDSYEQYF. The CDR3 coding sequence is TGTGCCAGCTCTTCTCGGGACAGCTACGAGCAGTACTTC.